Below are 10 T cell receptor beta chains sequenced from a single sample in a study of blood T cell repertoires in COVID-19. Only in-frame clones appear in the TCRdb table, and some are missing; sequencing was by immunoSEQ multiplex PCR. The top ten clones hold approximately 2.9% of a sample with about 300,000 clones, nearly 90% of them seen once. Sequencing used PBMCs or T cells enriched from blood (not recorded which). The receptors shown here come from a woman aged 45-60 years who had been exposed to COVID-19.

The CDR3: CASSEALTASGTGELFF. CDR3 DNA sequence: TGTGCCAGCAGTGAAGCGTTGACAGCTAGCGGGACCGGGGAGCTGTTTTTT. V gene TRBV6-1 combines with J gene TRBJ2-2; 8 bases align to TRBD2. This CDR3 has 17 residues. The germline CDR1 and CDR2 sequences are MNHNS and SASEGT. V shed 0 bases and J 5 bases; nucleotides not matched to a gene: 8.

In its sample, this clone was seen once. This chain links TRBV5-5 with TRBJ1-3; a weak D match, TRBD1 (5 bases). V dropped 4 bases and J dropped 3 bases, with 11 bases sitting between them. The CDR3 has 14 residues. Germline-derived CDR1 and CDR2 are SGHKS and YYEKEE (reference sequence). DNA of the CDR3: TGTGCCAGCAGCGGGGGGTTCAGTGGAAACACCATATATTTT. This translates into CASSGGFSGNTIYF.

This CDR3 is CASSFGTGPYEQYF. CDR3 DNA sequence: TGTGCCAGCAGCTTCGGGACAGGTCCCTACGAGCAGTACTTC. V is TRBV5-6 and J is TRBJ2-7; 8 positions agree with TRBD1. Germline CDR1 SGHDT, CDR2 YYEEEE. Losses at the gene ends were 2 bases for V and 2 bases for J; bases not matched to a gene: 3. This CDR3 has 14 amino acids.

This chain joins TRBV28 and TRBJ1-6, with 7 bases lining up with TRBD1. Unmatched junction bases numbered 1, after V lost 4 bases and J lost 1 base. CDR3 size: 15 residues. CDR1 and CDR2 (germline): MDHEN, SYDVKM. CDR3 nucleotide sequence: TGTGCCAGCAGTTCGGGACAGTCCTATAATTCACCCCTCCACTTT. Protein sequence: CASSSGQSYNSPLHF.

The J gene is TRBJ1-1, the V gene TRBV30, with 7 bases aligning to TRBD1. V gave up 4 bases and J gave up 10 bases; unmatched junction bases: 6. The length of the CDR3 is 11 residues. Germline values: CDR1 GTSNPN, CDR2 SVGIG (reference sequence). The CDR3 is CAWTMNRGAFF. The CDR3 DNA is TGTGCCTGGACCATGAACAGGGGAGCTTTCTTT.

This clone was counted between two and nine times. The genes are TRBV5-8 and TRBJ1-4; D unresolved. The CDR3 spans 14 residues. Per germline, CDR1 SGHTS and CDR2 YDEGEE. The germline V and J ends were trimmed by 0 bases and 8 bases, with 11 bases remaining between them. The CDR3 DNA sequence: TGTGCCAGCAGCTTGGCCGGGGATGGGGAAAAACTGTTTTTT. Protein sequence: CASSLAGDGEKLFF.

The chain recombines TRBV3-1 (or the pseudogene TRBV3-2) with TRBJ2-1, with a possible D match to TRBD2 (7 bases). V lost 2 bases, J lost 4 bases, and 12 bases lay in between. This CDR3 has 15 residues. Germline V gene lookup returns CDR1 LGHDT and CDR2 YNNKEL (reference sequence). The CDR3 nucleotides read TGTGCCAGCAGCCAATCCGGGGGGCTGTACAATGAGCAGTTCTTC. Encoded protein: CASSQSGGLYNEQFF.

CDR3 sequence: CASRGTPATQYF. Here the CDR3 DNA reads TGTGCCAGCAGAGGGACTCCCGCGACCCAGTACTTC. The rearrangement joins TRBV2 to TRBJ2-5, with D perhaps matching TRBD2 (6 bases). Trimming took off 6 bases at V and 7 bases at J, with 12 bases between the two ends. This CDR3 is built from 12 residues. The V gene's germline CDR1 is SNHLY and CDR2 FYNNEI.

The chain employs TRBV13 and TRBJ1-1; D is unclear. V was clipped by 1 base and J by 0 bases, with 6 bases between them. The CDR3 is made up of 14 amino acids. The germline CDR1 and CDR2 sequences are PRHDT and FYEKMQ (reference sequence). The CDR3 sequence: CASSLERVNTEAFF. CDR3 coding DNA: TGTGCCAGCAGCTTAGAGCGCGTGAACACTGAAGCTTTCTTT.

DNA of the CDR3: TGTGCCAGCAGCCCCACCGAGAGTGGCGGGGAGCTGTTTTTT. Translating it yields CASSPTESGGELFF. The genes are TRBV5-4 and TRBJ2-2; D remains unclear. From germline, CDR1 is SGHNT and CDR2 YYREEE (reference sequence). The CDR3 is 14 residues long. The germline V and J ends were trimmed by 4 bases and 7 bases, with 14 bases remaining between them.